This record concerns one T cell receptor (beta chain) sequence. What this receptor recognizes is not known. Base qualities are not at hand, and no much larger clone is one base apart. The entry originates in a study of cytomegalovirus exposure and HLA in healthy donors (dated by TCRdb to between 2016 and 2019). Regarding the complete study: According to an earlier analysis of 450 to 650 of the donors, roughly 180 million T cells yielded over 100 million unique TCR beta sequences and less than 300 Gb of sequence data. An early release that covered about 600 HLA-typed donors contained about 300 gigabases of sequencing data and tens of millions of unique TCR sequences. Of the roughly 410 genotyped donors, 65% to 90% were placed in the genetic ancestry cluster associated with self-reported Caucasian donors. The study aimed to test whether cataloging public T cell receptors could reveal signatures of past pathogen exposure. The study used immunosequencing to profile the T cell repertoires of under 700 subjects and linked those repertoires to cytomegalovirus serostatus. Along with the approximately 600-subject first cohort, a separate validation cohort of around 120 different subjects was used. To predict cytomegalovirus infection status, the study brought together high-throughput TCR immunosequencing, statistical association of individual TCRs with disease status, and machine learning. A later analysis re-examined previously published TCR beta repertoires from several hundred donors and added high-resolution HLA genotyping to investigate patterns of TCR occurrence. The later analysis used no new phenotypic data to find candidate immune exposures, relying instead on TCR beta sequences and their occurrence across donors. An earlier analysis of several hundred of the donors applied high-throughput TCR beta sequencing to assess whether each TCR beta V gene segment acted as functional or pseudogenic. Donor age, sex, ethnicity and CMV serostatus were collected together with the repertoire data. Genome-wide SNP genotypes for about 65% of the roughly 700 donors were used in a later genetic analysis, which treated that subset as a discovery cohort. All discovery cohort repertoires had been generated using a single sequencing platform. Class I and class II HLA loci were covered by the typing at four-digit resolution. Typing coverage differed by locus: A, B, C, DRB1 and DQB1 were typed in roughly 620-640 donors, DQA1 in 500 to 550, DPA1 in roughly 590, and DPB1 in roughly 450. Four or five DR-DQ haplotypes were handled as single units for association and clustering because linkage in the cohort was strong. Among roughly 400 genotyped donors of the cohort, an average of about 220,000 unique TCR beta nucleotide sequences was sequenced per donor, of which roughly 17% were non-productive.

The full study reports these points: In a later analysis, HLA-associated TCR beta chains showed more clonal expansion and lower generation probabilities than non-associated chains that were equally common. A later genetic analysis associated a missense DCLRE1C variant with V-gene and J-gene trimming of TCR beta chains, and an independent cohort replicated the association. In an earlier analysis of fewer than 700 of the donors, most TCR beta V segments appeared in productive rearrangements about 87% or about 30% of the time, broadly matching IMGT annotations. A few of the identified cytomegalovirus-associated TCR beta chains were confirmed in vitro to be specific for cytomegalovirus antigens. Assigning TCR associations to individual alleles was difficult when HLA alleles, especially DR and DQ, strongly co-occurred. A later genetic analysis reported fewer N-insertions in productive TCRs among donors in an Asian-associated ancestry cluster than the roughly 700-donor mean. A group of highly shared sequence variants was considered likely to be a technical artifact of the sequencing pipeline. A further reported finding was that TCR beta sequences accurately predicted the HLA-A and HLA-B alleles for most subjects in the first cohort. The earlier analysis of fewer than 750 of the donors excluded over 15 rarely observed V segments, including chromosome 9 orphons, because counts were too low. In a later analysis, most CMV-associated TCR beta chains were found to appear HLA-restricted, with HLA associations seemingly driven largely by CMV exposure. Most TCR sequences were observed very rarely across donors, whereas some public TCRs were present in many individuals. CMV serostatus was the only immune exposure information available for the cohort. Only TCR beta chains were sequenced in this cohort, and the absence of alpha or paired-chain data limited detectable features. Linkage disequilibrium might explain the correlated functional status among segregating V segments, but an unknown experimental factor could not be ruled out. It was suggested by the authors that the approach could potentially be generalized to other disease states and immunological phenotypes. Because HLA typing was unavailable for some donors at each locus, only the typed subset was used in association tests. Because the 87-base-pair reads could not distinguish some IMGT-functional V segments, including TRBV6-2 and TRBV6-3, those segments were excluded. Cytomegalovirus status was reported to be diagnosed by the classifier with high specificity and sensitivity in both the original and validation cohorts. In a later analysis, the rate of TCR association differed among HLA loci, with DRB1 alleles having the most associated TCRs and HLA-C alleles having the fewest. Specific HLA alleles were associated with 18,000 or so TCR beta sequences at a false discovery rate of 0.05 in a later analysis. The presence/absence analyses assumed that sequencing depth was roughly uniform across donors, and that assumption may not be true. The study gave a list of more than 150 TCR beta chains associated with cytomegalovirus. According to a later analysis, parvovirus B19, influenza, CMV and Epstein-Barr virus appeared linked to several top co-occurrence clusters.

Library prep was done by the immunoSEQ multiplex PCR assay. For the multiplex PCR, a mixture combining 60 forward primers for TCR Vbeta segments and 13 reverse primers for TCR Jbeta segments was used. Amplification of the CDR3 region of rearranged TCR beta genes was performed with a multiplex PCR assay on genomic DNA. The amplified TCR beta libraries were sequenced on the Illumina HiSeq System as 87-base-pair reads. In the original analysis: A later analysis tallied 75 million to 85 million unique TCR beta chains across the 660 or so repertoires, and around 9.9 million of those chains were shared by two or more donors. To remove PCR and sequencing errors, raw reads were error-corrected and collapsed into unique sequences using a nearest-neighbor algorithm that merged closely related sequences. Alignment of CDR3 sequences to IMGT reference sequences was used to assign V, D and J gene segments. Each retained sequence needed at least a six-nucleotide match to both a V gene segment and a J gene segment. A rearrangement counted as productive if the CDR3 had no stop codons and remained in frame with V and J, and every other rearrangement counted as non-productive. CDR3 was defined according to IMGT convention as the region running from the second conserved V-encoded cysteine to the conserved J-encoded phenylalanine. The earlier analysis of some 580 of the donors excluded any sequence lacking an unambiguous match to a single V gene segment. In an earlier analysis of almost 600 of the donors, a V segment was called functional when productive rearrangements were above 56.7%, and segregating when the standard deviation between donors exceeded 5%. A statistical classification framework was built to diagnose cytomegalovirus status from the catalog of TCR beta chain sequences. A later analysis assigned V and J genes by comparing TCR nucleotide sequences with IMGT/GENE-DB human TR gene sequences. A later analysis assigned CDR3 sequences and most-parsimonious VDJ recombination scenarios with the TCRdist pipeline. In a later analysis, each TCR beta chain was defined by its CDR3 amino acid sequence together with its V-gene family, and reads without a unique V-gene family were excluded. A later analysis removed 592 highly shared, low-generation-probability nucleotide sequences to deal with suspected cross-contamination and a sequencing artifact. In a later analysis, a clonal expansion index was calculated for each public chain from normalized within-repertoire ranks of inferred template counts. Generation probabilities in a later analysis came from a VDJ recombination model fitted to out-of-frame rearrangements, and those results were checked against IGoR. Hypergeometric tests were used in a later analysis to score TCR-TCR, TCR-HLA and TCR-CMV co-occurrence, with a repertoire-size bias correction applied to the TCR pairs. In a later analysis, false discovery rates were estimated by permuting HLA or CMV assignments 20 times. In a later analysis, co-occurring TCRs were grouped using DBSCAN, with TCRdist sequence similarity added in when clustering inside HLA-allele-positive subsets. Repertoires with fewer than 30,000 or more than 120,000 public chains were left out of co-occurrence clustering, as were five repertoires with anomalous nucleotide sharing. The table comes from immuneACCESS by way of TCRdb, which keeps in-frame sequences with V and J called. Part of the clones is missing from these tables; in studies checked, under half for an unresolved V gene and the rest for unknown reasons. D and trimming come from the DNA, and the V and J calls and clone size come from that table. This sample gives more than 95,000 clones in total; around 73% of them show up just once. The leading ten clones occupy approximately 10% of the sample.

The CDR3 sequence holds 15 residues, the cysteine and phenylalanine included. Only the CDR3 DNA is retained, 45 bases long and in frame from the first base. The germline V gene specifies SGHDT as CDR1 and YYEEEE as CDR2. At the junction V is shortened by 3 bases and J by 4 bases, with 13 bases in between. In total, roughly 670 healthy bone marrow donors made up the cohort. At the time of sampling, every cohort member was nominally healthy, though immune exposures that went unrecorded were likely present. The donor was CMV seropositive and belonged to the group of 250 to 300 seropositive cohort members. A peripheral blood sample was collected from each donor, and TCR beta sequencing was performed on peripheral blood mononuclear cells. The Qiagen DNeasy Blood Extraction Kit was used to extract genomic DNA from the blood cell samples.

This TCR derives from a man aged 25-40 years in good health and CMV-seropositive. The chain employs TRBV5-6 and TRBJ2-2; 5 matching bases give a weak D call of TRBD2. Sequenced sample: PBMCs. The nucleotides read TGTGCCAGCAGCTCCCTAGTTGGAGGCACCGGGGAGCTGTTTTTT. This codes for CASSSLVGGTGELFF.